Below, 20 T cell receptor beta chains from the same sample are listed, as sequenced in a study of shared clonotypes between healthy human individuals. Assay used: immunoSEQ multiplex PCR; TCRdb lists only in-frame clones, some missing. The data show fewer than 650,000 clones, over 65% seen once. The sequenced material came from PBMCs. These receptors were collected from a woman in her thirties or forties in good health. Some clones in this sample may be carry-over from other donors' samples.

V is TRBV10-3 and J is TRBJ2-5, with 7 bases matching TRBD2. Looked up from germline, CDR1 is ENHRY and CDR2 is SYGVKD. J was trimmed by 4 bases and V by 5 bases; bases with no gene match: 10. This CDR3 region has 15 residues. CDR3 DNA: TGTGCCATCAGTAGGGGAGGGCCCTCGGGAGAGACCCAGTACTTC. This gives the protein CAISRGGPSGETQYF.

This clone has just one count. J is TRBJ2-2 and V is TRBV4-1; 9 nucleotides align to TRBD2. The V gene's germline CDR1 is MGHRA and CDR2 YSYEKL. V dropped 5 bases and J dropped 5; count of bases not matched to a gene: 9. The CDR3 is 16 residues long. CDR3: CASSASRGRATGELFF. DNA of the CDR3: TGCGCCAGCAGCGCCAGCCGCGGGAGGGCAACCGGGGAGCTGTTTTTT.

This clone was picked up many times. The sample carries other DNA sequences with the same CDR3. The chain has TRBV30 and TRBJ1-1; TRBD1 might be the D (5 bases). Trimming cost V 4 bases and J 4 bases, with 10 bases left between them. CDR1 is GTSNPN, CDR2 SVGIG, per germline (reference sequence). The CDR3 totals 12 residues. The CDR3: CAWKRGSTEAFF. DNA for the CDR3: TGTGCCTGGAAGCGGGGGTCCACTGAAGCTTTCTTT.

This clone was seen more than once but under ten times. This CDR3 is CANREDSEAFF. For the CDR3, the DNA is TGTGCCAACCGGGAAGACAGTGAAGCTTTCTTT. The chain combines TRBV6-4 with TRBJ1-1; D might be TRBD1 (5 bases). V dropped 10 bases and J dropped 7 bases, with 13 bases sitting between them. Germline V gene lookup returns CDR1 MRHNA and CDR2 SNTAGT. The CDR3 length is 11 residues.

On this clone: A far more abundant clone sits one base away, making this likely a read error. Additional DNA sequences in this sample encode the identical CDR3. This chain links TRBV5-1 with TRBJ2-7; maybe TRBD1 (6 bases). This CDR3 has 15 residues. Germline lookup yields CDR1 SGHRS and CDR2 YFSETQ. The CDR3 reads CASSLGAGETYEQYF. CDR3 DNA sequence: TGCGCCAGCAGTTTGGGGGCCGGGGAGACCTACGAGCAGTACTTC.

This chain connects TRBV7-9 to TRBJ2-5; TRBD2 is a possible D gene (6 bases). The end of the DNA is better explained by TRBJ2-7, so the J call may be wrong. Germline-derived CDR1 and CDR2 are SEHNR and FQNEAQ (reference sequence). The CDR3 has 14 amino acids. CDR3 DNA sequence: TGTGCCAGCAGCTTGGCCGGGAGTTCCTACGAGCAGTACTTC. Its translation: CASSLAGSSYEQYF.

The chain recombines TRBV4-1 with TRBJ1-2, with TRBD1 identical over 7 bases. V lost 0 bases, J lost 5 bases, and 9 bases stayed unmatched. The CDR3 is 16 amino acids. CDR1 is MGHRA, CDR2 YSYEKL, per germline. CDR3 in amino acids: CASSQENRGREYGYTF. The CDR3 DNA follows: TGCGCCAGCAGCCAAGAAAACAGGGGACGGGAGTATGGCTACACCTTC.

This clone was seen a single time. The chain combines TRBV7-2 with TRBJ1-1, with D perhaps TRBD1 (5 bases). Trimming pared 3 bases from V and 0 bases from J, leaving 14 bases between. Germline V gene data show CDR1 as SGHTA and CDR2 as FQGNSA. The CDR3 contains 16 residues. CDR3 loop: CASSLARAGMNTEAFF. CDR3 nucleotides: TGTGCCAGCAGCTTGGCTCGGGCAGGGATGAACACTGAAGCTTTCTTT.

The chain carries TRBV4-2 and TRBJ2-3, with TRBD1 matching 9 bases. The CDR3 loop spans 17 amino acids. The V segment lost 0 bases and the J segment 6 bases; nucleotides outside the gene matches: 10. CDR1 is LGHNA and CDR2 is YNFKEQ in the germline V gene. The CDR3 nucleotides are TGTGCCAGCAGCCAAGATCGATACAGGGGGCGAGGGGATACGCAGTATTTT. This encodes CASSQDRYRGRGDTQYF.

CDR3 coding DNA: TGTGCCAGCAGCACCAACAGGGGGTGGCAGGGACTAGGGCACCCCGGGGAGCTGTTTTTT. Translation gives CASSTNRGWQGLGHPGELFF. The chain recombines TRBV28 with TRBJ2-2; perhaps D is TRBD1 or TRBD2 (8 bases each). This CDR3 region has 20 residues. Germline V gene data show CDR1 as MDHEN and CDR2 as SYDVKM. Trimming shortened V by 6 bases and J by 6 bases, and 32 bases separated the two germline ends.

CDR3 sequence (DNA): TGTGCCAGCAGCAAAACGCTCAAGACAGGAGCCTACGAGCAGTACTTC. This translates into CASSKTLKTGAYEQYF. The chain uses TRBV21-1 and TRBJ2-7; TRBD1 is taken as the D call from the table, unchecked against the DNA. TRBV21-1 is noted as a pseudogene. The CDR3 sequence is 16 residues long.

The chain links TRBV9 to TRBJ2-5; D is perhaps TRBD1 or TRBD2 (5 bases each). The CDR3 extends over 15 amino acids. The V gene lost 0 bases and the J gene lost 5 bases, with 14 bases spanning the gap. Germline V lookup: CDR1 SGDLS, CDR2 YYNGEE. CDR3 nucleotide sequence: TGTGCCAGCAGCGTAGAAGGGACCTTAGGGGAGACCCAGTACTTC. It codes for CASSVEGTLGETQYF.

The rearrangement joins TRBV18 to TRBJ2-3, with TRBD1 identical over 8 bases. The CDR3 consists of 14 residues. V lost 4 bases and J lost 1; bases outside the gene matches: 1. The germline CDR1 and CDR2 sequences are KGHSH and LQKENI. CDR3 sequence (DNA): TGTGCCAGCTCACTGACAGGGGGCACAGATACGCAGTATTTT. Translated: CASSLTGGTDTQYF. The full variable domain, in which reference TRBV18 and TRBJ2-3 provide the parts outside the CDR3, is NAGVMQNPRHLVRRRGQEARLRCSPMKGHSHVYWYRQLPEEGLKFMVYLQKENIIDESGMPKERFSAEFPKEGPSILRIQQVVRGDSAAYFCASSLTGGTDTQYFGPGTRLTVL.

The chain couples TRBV18 to TRBJ2-2, with TRBD1 matching over 10 bases. Germline lookup yields CDR1 KGHSH and CDR2 LQKENI. V lost 6 bases and J lost 4; bases outside the gene matches: 5. CDR3 size: 15 residues. The CDR3 loop is CASSPRTGGTGELFF. The CDR3 coding sequence is TGTGCCAGCTCCCCTAGGACAGGGGGCACCGGGGAGCTGTTTTTT. The entire variable domain, with the rest obtained from reference TRBV18 and TRBJ2-2, is as follows: NAGVMQNPRHLVRRRGQEARLRCSPMKGHSHVYWYRQLPEEGLKFMVYLQKENIIDESGMPKERFSAEFPKEGPSILRIQQVVRGDSAAYFCASSPRTGGTGELFFGEGSRLTVL.

The chain is built from TRBV5-1 and TRBJ2-7, with D uncertain. Germline V gene lookup returns CDR1 SGHRS and CDR2 YFSETQ. This CDR3 spans 15 amino acids. Trimming shortened V by 0 bases and J by 5 bases, and 15 bases separated the two germline ends. The CDR3 DNA is TGCGCCAGCAGCTTGGGTACGTTCGACGGCGACGAGCAGTACTTC. Translated, it gives CASSLGTFDGDEQYF.

The chain couples TRBV6-5 to TRBJ2-5; TRBD2 aligns across 9 bases. The CDR3 is 16 amino acids. The germline gives CDR1 MNHEY, CDR2 SVGAGI. V shed 2 bases and J 5 bases; nucleotides not matched to a gene: 9. The CDR3 region is CASSYGPAGGRETQYF. CDR3 in DNA: TGTGCCAGCAGTTACGGGCCGGCGGGAGGGCGGGAGACCCAGTACTTC.

This clone has only one observation. The chain carries TRBV7-9 and TRBJ2-1, with 12 nucleotides matching TRBD2. This CDR3 is 15 amino acids long. V gave up 6 bases and J gave up 7 bases; unmatched junction bases: 7. Germline V CDR1 and CDR2: SEHNR, FQNEAQ (reference sequence). In nucleotides, the CDR3 is TGTGCCAGCAGGCCCCCGGGACTAGCGGGTAATGAGCAGTTCTTC. Translating it yields CASRPPGLAGNEQFF.

The rearrangement joins TRBV5-1 to TRBJ2-7, with a possible D match to TRBD2 (6 bases). V was trimmed by 0 bases and J by 2 bases, leaving 9 bases between them. Germline V gene lookup returns CDR1 SGHRS and CDR2 YFSETQ. This CDR3 has 14 residues. This chain's CDR3 is CASSLGGNPYEQYF. As DNA, the CDR3 is TGCGCCAGCAGCTTGGGCGGGAACCCCTACGAGCAGTACTTC.

This sequence joins TRBV14 and TRBJ1-1; D is undetermined. The V and J ends lost 7 bases and 2 bases respectively, with 14 bases between them. The length of the CDR3 is 14 residues. CDR1 is SGHDN and CDR2 is FVKESK in the germline V gene. CDR3 loop: CASTQAGPNTEAFF. CDR3 sequence (DNA): TGTGCCAGCACCCAGGCAGGCCCCAACACTGAAGCTTTCTTT.

This clone has a count of ten or more. The J gene is TRBJ2-1, the V gene TRBV7-3; 7 bases are shared with TRBD1. This CDR3 is built from 15 residues. Germline V lookup: CDR1 SGHTA, CDR2 FQGTGA. Unmatched junction bases numbered 11, after V lost 5 bases and J lost 7 bases. CDR3 in amino acids: CASSRDSTSLNEQFF. CDR3 bases: TGTGCCAGCAGCCGGGACAGCACGTCTTTAAATGAGCAGTTCTTC.